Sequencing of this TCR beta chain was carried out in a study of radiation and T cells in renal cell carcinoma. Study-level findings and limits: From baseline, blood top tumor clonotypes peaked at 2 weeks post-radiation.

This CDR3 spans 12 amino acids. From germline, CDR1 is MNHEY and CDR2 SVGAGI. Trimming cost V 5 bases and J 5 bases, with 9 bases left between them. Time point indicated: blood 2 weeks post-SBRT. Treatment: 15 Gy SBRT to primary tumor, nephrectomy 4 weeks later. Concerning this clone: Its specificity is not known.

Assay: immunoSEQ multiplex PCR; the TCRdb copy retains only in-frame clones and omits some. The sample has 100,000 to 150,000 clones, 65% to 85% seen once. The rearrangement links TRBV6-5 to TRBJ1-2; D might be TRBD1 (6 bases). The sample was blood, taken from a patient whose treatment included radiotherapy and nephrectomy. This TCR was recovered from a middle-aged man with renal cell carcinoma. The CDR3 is CASSQQGYGYTF. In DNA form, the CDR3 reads TGTGCCAGCAGTCAACAGGGATATGGCTACACCTTC.